These 14 T cell receptor beta chains were all obtained from the same sample, sequenced in a study of cytomegalovirus exposure and HLA in healthy donors (dated by TCRdb to the late 2010s). Library method: the immunoSEQ multiplex PCR assay. The multiplex PCR relied on a mix of 60 forward primers for TCR Vbeta segments and 13 reverse primers for TCR Jbeta segments. The table comes from immuneACCESS by way of TCRdb, which keeps in-frame sequences with V and J called. Part of the clones is missing from these tables; in studies checked, under half for an unresolved V gene and the rest for unknown reasons. The sample table contains roughly 140,000 clones; only one count was recorded for roughly 80% of them. The leading ten clones occupy 4.5% to 5.5% of the sample. Material for sequencing was PBMCs. The receptor source for this set is a man aged 35 to 55 in good health and CMV-seronegative.

In its sample, this clone was seen once. This chain uses TRBV7-9 with TRBJ2-7, with D perhaps TRBD2 (7 bases). The V gene lost 7 bases and the J gene lost 6 bases, with 16 bases spanning the gap. The CDR3 extends over 13 amino acids. Looked up from germline, CDR1 is SEHNR and CDR2 is FQNEAQ (reference sequence). CDR3 sequence reads: CASTSTGRGEQYF. The CDR3 DNA is TGTGCCAGCACAAGTACAGGGAGGGGCGAGCAGTACTTC.

The rearrangement uses TRBV5-1 and TRBJ2-3; 9 bases align to TRBD2. Germline CDR1 SGHRS, CDR2 YFSETQ. The length of the CDR3 is 15 residues. The trim removed 4 bases at V and 2 bases at J, leaving 5 bases unmatched. Here the CDR3 DNA reads TGCGCCAGCAGCAGCGGGGGGCGTGTCACAGATACGCAGTATTTT. It is translated as CASSSGGRVTDTQYF.

J is TRBJ1-1 and V is TRBV6-1; TRBD1 matches at 9 bases. The CDR3 extends over 15 amino acids. CDR1 MNHNS and CDR2 SASEGT come from the germline V gene. V lost 4 bases to trimming and J lost 3 bases; unmatched junction nucleotides: 6. CDR3 in DNA: TGTGCCAGCAGTGCGGTAGGGACAGGGCACACTGAAGCTTTCTTT. The encoded protein is CASSAVGTGHTEAFF.

The CDR3 nucleotides are TGTGCCAGCAGTTTTCGGACAGGGGATAAAGAGACCCAGTACTTC. This translates into CASSFRTGDKETQYF. V usage is TRBV2 and J usage is TRBJ2-5; 9 bases line up with TRBD1. CDR3 size: 15 residues. J gave up 3 bases and V 5 bases, and 7 bases lay outside the gene matches. Germline V gene sequence: CDR1 SNHLY, CDR2 FYNNEI.

This clone was seen a few times. This rearrangement joins TRBV28 to TRBJ1-2; D is uncertain. CDR3 size: 13 residues. From germline, CDR1 is MDHEN and CDR2 SYDVKM. V was trimmed by 2 bases and J by 2 bases, leaving 6 bases between them. In DNA, the CDR3 is TGTGCCAGCAGTTTAGGCAGGAACTATGGCTACACCTTC. It encodes CASSLGRNYGYTF.

Here the CDR3 DNA reads TGTGCCAGTACTGTCCGGGACAGGAACTATGGCTACACCTTC. Translation: CASTVRDRNYGYTF. The chain recombines TRBV6-5 with TRBJ1-2, with TRBD1 identical over 8 bases. V lost 9 bases to trimming and J lost 2 bases; unmatched junction nucleotides: 8. This CDR3 spans 14 amino acids. The V gene's germline CDR1 is MNHEY and CDR2 SVGAGI.

This chain's CDR3 is CASSHQNTRYGYTF. The CDR3 DNA follows: TGTGCCAGCAGCCATCAGAACACCCGATATGGCTACACCTTC. This chain links TRBV14 with TRBJ1-2; D uncertain. Trimming stripped 3 bases from V and 5 bases from J, with 13 bases between. CDR1 and CDR2 (germline): SGHDN, FVKESK. The CDR3 extends over 14 amino acids. Full variable domain (rest looked up from reference TRBV14 and TRBJ1-2): EAGVTQFPSHSVIEKGQTVTLRCDPISGHDNLYWYRRVMGKEIKFLLHFVKESKQDESGMPNNRFLAERTGGTYSTLKVQPAELEDSGVYFCASSHQNTRYGYTFGSGTRLTVV.

Here the CDR3 reads CASSPGQVNYGYTF. Written as DNA, the CDR3 is TGCGCCAGCAGCCCGGGACAGGTAAACTATGGCTACACCTTC. This chain connects TRBV4-1 to TRBJ1-2; 8 positions match TRBD1. Germline V gene sequence: CDR1 MGHRA, CDR2 YSYEKL. CDR3 length: 14 amino acids. The junction had 3 bases not matched to a gene; V was cut back by 4 bases and J by 2 bases.

The V gene is TRBV11-2, the J gene TRBJ1-4; 8 nucleotides agree with TRBD1. With 4 bases clipped from V and 5 bases from J, the junction kept 3 bases outside the gene matches. Germline CDR1 reads SGHAT; CDR2 reads FQNNGV. The CDR3 consists of 14 residues. CDR3 coding DNA: TGTGCCAGCAGCTCAGGGGGCGGGAATGAAAAACTGTTTTTT. Residues: CASSSGGGNEKLFF.

This chain uses TRBV7-6 with TRBJ1-3; the match to TRBD1 covers 7 bases. Trimming removed 1 base from V and 1 base from J; junction bases left unmatched: 10. The CDR3 sequence is 18 residues long. CDR1 is SGHVS and CDR2 is FNYEAQ in the germline V gene. CDR3: CASSLEGAGWKSGNTIYF. The CDR3 bases are TGTGCCAGCAGCTTAGAGGGGGCAGGTTGGAAATCTGGAAACACCATATATTTT.

The chain carries TRBV19 and TRBJ1-4; D unresolved. The length of the CDR3 is 14 residues. Trimming removed 3 bases at V and 5 bases at J, with 10 bases between. Germline V lookup: CDR1 LNHDA, CDR2 SQIVND (reference sequence). CDR3 sequence reads: CASSIWSRNEKLFF. The DNA for the CDR3 is TGTGCCAGTAGTATCTGGAGTAGGAATGAAAAACTGTTTTTT.

The chain carries TRBV10-1 and TRBJ1-3, with 7 nucleotides matching TRBD1. The germline V gene has CDR1 WNHNN and CDR2 SYGVQD (reference sequence). The CDR3 totals 13 residues. J gave up 7 bases and V 4 bases, and 4 bases lay outside the gene matches. The CDR3 bases are TGCGCCAGCAGTGGACAGGGCGGGAACACCATATATTTT. Its protein product is CASSGQGGNTIYF.

V usage is TRBV6-5 and J usage is TRBJ2-2; possibly TRBD1 for D (6 bases). V was shortened by 7 bases and J by 1 base, with 7 bases between the two germline ends. The germline gives CDR1 MNHEY, CDR2 SVGAGI. This CDR3 is 13 amino acids long. The CDR3 sequence: CASKQGNTGELFF. CDR3 DNA: TGTGCCAGCAAACAGGGGAACACCGGGGAGCTGTTTTTT.

This chain connects TRBV19 to TRBJ2-4; a weak D match, TRBD2 (5 bases). The CDR3 is 13 residues long. V gave up 7 bases and J gave up 8 bases, with 15 bases separating them. Germline-derived CDR1 and CDR2 are LNHDA and SQIVND (reference sequence). The DNA of the CDR3 is TGTGCCAGTACCACATACCGGGGTGACATTCAGTACTTC. It is translated as CASTTYRGDIQYF.